This T cell receptor (beta chain) emerged from a study of graft-versus-host responses after intestinal transplantation. Overall study context: Anti-thymocyte globulin induction preceded about three years of tacrolimus and steroid maintenance in all recipients.

Produced via immunoSEQ multiplex PCR; TCRdb's table is partial and in-frame only. The data contain about 71,000 clones, about nine tenths of them seen just once; the ten biggest clones take up approximately 1.2%. Study-wide results and limits: Among circulating GvH clones, peak levels were associated with early post-transplant declines in HvG clones. Detected in recipient marrow were GvH clones, some of which were first observed in ileum or blood. Patients with graft-donor T cell macrochimerism had high graft-versus-host to host-versus-graft clonal ratios in allografts.

With 5 bases clipped from V and 2 bases from J, the junction kept 12 bases outside the gene matches. CDR3 length: 17 amino acids. The germline gives CDR1 MNHEY, CDR2 SMNVEV (reference sequence). As regards this clone: Its antigen is unidentified.

The J gene is TRBJ1-5, the V gene TRBV27; 7 bases align to TRBD1. This TCR was recovered from a human donor who received an intestinal transplant. The sample was unstimulated CD8+ T cells sorted from spleen or lymph node cells, taken before intestinal transplant. Here the CDR3 reads CASSPRQGRVGNQPQHF. The CDR3 DNA is TGTGCCAGCAGTCCTCGACAGGGAAGGGTGGGCAATCAGCCCCAGCATTTT.